A selection of T cell receptor beta chains follows, all from one sample in a study of cytomegalovirus exposure and HLA in healthy donors. Repertoires were generated with immunoSEQ multiplex PCR, while TCRdb's copy carries only in-frame clones and drops some. The data show 55,000 to 70,000 clones, with less than 85% seen just once and approximately 19% held by the top ten. Sequenced input: PBMCs. These TCRs come from an older woman in good health and CMV-seropositive. CDR3s include the opening cysteine and the closing phenylalanine or tryptophan. The order of the fields is V gene, D gene, J gene, clone size, CDR3 protein, CDR3 DNA. A D gene is named only where the DNA matches it firmly. Not all rows give a size; the values are once, few, many and, for expanded clones, a class.

TRBV7-9	TRBD1	TRBJ2-7	NA	CSSSPRDSEQYF	TGTTCCAGCAGCCCCAGGGACAGCGAGCAGTACTTC
TRBV2	TRBD1	TRBJ1-1	NA	CASSPGTAVGTEAFF	TGTGCCAGCAGTCCGGGGACAGCGGTTGGCACTGAAGCTTTCTTT
TRBV10-3	NA	TRBJ1-1	NA	CAISESAGGRLDDTEAFF	TGTGCCATCAGTGAGTCAGCTGGTGGGAGACTGGACGACACTGAAGCTTTCTTT
TRBV5-1	NA	TRBJ2-1	NA	CASSFIPQGTYNEQFF	TGCGCCAGCAGCTTTATTCCGCAGGGAACCTACAATGAGCAGTTCTTC
TRBV9	TRBD2	TRBJ2-5	NA	CASSAPGTSGGRTQYF	TGTGCCAGCAGCGCCCCCGGGACTAGCGGGGGGCGGACCCAGTACTTC
TRBV9	TRBD1	TRBJ1-1	NA	CASSSPTGENTEAFF	TGTGCCAGCAGCTCCCCGACAGGGGAGAACACTGAAGCTTTCTTT
TRBV6-6	NA	TRBJ1-5	NA	CASSYSAGNSNQPQHF	TGTGCCAGCAGTTACTCTGCCGGGAATAGCAATCAGCCCCAGCATTTT
TRBV18	NA	TRBJ1-2	NA	CASSPPAGKNYGYTF	TGTGCCAGCTCACCACCGGCAGGGAAAAACTATGGCTACACCTTC
TRBV19	NA	TRBJ1-5	NA	CASSPAGTTNQPQHF	TGTGCCAGTAGCCCAGCCGGGACAACGAATCAGCCCCAGCATTTT
TRBV7-9	TRBD2	TRBJ2-5	NA	CASSLDFRGGKTQYF	TGTGCCAGCAGCTTAGACTTCCGGGGAGGGAAGACCCAGTACTTC
TRBV15	NA	TRBJ2-3	NA	CATSRDTTNTDTQYF	TGTGCCACCAGCAGAGACACAACCAACACAGATACGCAGTATTTT
TRBV2	TRBD1	TRBJ2-7	NA	CASSGQGALDEQYF	TGTGCCAGCAGTGGACAGGGGGCGCTGGACGAGCAGTACTTC
TRBV7-9	TRBD2	TRBJ2-3	NA	CASQLGTSYLTDTQYF	TGTGCCAGCCAGCTGGGGACTAGCTATTTAACAGATACGCAGTATTTT
TRBV7-8	TRBD2	TRBJ2-1	few	CASSTPWGGAYNEQFF	TGTGCCAGCAGCACCCCGTGGGGGGGGGCCTACAATGAGCAGTTCTTC
TRBV10-2	TRBD1	TRBJ1-2	NA	CASKRGQNYGYTF	TGCGCCAGCAAAAGGGGGCAGAACTATGGCTACACCTTC
TRBV10-3	NA	TRBJ2-5	once	CATGENAETQYF	TGTGCCACGGGGGAGAACGCAGAGACCCAGTACTTC
TRBV7-9	NA	TRBJ2-5	NA	CSSSLILRTEETQYF	TGTTCCAGCAGCTTGATCCTAAGGACAGAAGAGACCCAGTACTTC
TRBV4-3	TRBD1	TRBJ1-6	NA	CASTRDRRYNSPLHF	TGCGCCAGCACCCGGGACAGACGCTATAATTCACCCCTCCACTTT
TRBV10-2	NA	TRBJ1-5	few	CASSGSSSNQPQHF	TGCGCCAGCAGTGGATCCAGTAGCAATCAGCCCCAGCATTTT
TRBV4-3	NA	TRBJ2-7	NA	CASSQDHRELEPYEQYF	TGCGCCAGCAGCCAAGATCACCGAGAATTGGAGCCCTACGAGCAGTACTTC
TRBV7-2	TRBD1	TRBJ1-1	NA	CASSSRTGVDPEAFF	TGTGCCAGCAGCTCTCGGACAGGGGTTGATCCTGAAGCTTTCTTT
TRBV27	NA	TRBJ1-4	NA	CASSLGTPNEKLFF	TGTGCCAGCAGTTTAGGGACACCTAATGAAAAACTGTTTTTT
TRBV13	NA	TRBJ1-2	NA	CASSLSGAYGYTF	TGTGCCAGCAGTCTATCAGGGGCCTATGGCTACACCTTC
TRBV7-3	TRBD1	TRBJ1-6	NA	CASSKGRTGDSPLHF	TGTGCCAGCAGCAAAGGAAGGACAGGGGACTCACCCCTCCACTTT
TRBV5-1	NA	TRBJ1-2	NA	CASSLFELGGYGYTF	TGCGCCAGCAGCTTGTTCGAATTGGGGGGGTATGGCTACACCTTC
TRBV2	TRBD1	TRBJ1-5	NA	CASSEFLKVGQGGKPQHF	TGTGCCAGCAGTGAATTCTTAAAGGTGGGACAGGGGGGGAAGCCCCAGCATTTT
TRBV12-5	TRBD2	TRBJ2-7	once	CASGLAGGNEQYF	TGTGCTAGTGGCCTAGCGGGGGGGAACGAGCAGTACTTC
TRBV5-1	NA	TRBJ1-2	NA	CASSLDWHRGYTF	TGCGCCAGCAGCTTGGATTGGCATCGTGGCTACACCTTC
TRBV4-2	NA	TRBJ1-2	few	CASSQGGTPGDYGYTF	TGTGCCAGCAGCCAAGGAGGGACGCCGGGGGACTATGGCTACACCTTC
TRBV2	TRBD1	TRBJ1-5	NA	CASSVSRQGAGQPQHF	TGTGCCAGCAGTGTCTCCAGGCAGGGGGCAGGTCAGCCCCAGCATTTT
TRBV18	NA	TRBJ2-5	NA	CASSPPTVKETQYF	TGTGCCAGCTCACCACCGACAGTTAAAGAGACCCAGTACTTC
TRBV19	TRBD1	TRBJ1-2	NA	CASSTTIQGLFYGYTF	TGTGCCAGTAGTACAACGATACAGGGGCTTTTCTATGGCTACACCTTC
TRBV5-1	NA	TRBJ2-2	NA	CASSFEGTGELFF	TGCGCCAGCAGCTTCGAGGGCACCGGGGAGCTGTTTTTT
TRBV9	NA	TRBJ1-2	NA	CASSRVHDGGYTF	TGTGCCAGCAGCCGGGTCCACGACGGTGGCTACACCTTC
TRBV10-1	NA	TRBJ2-1	few	CASSESRQVTNYNEQFF	TGCGCCAGCAGTGAGAGCCGGCAGGTCACGAACTACAATGAGCAGTTCTTC
TRBV6-5	NA	TRBJ1-1	NA	CASRQGLTGTEAFF	TGTGCCAGCAGGCAGGGTTTGACGGGCACTGAAGCTTTCTTT
TRBV11-2	TRBD1	TRBJ2-1	NA	CASSLNVGQGKHNEQFF	TGTGCCAGCAGCTTAAATGTGGGACAGGGTAAGCACAATGAGCAGTTCTTC
TRBV11-2	NA	TRBJ2-3	NA	CASSLPRGPSETQYF	TGTGCCAGCAGCTTACCCCGAGGGCCTAGCGAAACGCAGTATTTT
TRBV9	TRBD2	TRBJ2-2	few	CASSARLAGTGELFF	TGTGCCAGCAGCGCCCGACTAGCCGGGACCGGGGAGCTGTTTTTT
TRBV2	TRBD2	TRBJ2-1	NA	CASSLAGEQFF	TGTGCCAGCAGCCTAGCGGGTGAGCAGTTCTTC
TRBV2	TRBD2	TRBJ2-1	few	CASRQTSGGYEQFF	TGTGCCAGCAGGCAGACTAGCGGGGGCTATGAGCAGTTCTTC
TRBV7-3	NA	TRBJ1-5	NA	CASSPSSNQPQHF	TGTGCCAGCAGCCCCAGTAGCAATCAGCCCCAGCATTTT
TRBV7-8	NA	TRBJ1-5	NA	CASSLDGHNQPQHF	TGTGCCAGCAGCTTAGACGGACACAATCAGCCCCAGCATTTT
TRBV6-1	NA	TRBJ1-2	few	CASSITGFDGYTF	TGTGCCAGCAGTATTACAGGGTTTGATGGCTACACCTTC
TRBV12-5	NA	TRBJ2-7	NA	CASGEDRVGGEQYF	TGTGCTAGTGGTGAGGACAGAGTGGGTGGCGAGCAGTACTTC
TRBV6-5	TRBD2	TRBJ2-3	NA	CASRGTSGSTDTQYF	TGTGCCAGCAGGGGGACTAGCGGTTCCACAGATACGCAGTATTTT
TRBV19	TRBD1	TRBJ1-2	NA	CASSTGGTATNYGYTF	TGTGCCAGTAGTACCGGTGGGACAGCCACAAACTATGGCTACACCTTC
TRBV21-1	NA	TRBJ1-1	NA	CASSPEAVSPNTEAFF	TGTGCCAGCAGCCCTGAGGCGGTCAGTCCGAACACTGAAGCTTTCTTT
TRBV6-5	NA	TRBJ1-2	few	CASSLRAPQGNYGYTF	TGTGCCAGCAGTTTAAGGGCCCCACAGGGTAACTATGGCTACACCTTC
TRBV6-6	NA	TRBJ1-3	NA	CASREPIQSGNTIYF	TGTGCCAGCAGAGAGCCGATCCAATCTGGAAACACCATATATTTT
TRBV9	TRBD1	TRBJ2-7	NA	CASSGRRQGDSRREQYF	TGTGCCAGCAGCGGCCGGAGACAGGGGGACTCCCGGCGGGAGCAGTACTTC
TRBV5-6	TRBD2	TRBJ2-7	NA	CASSLLGLAGGYEQYF	TGTGCCAGCAGCTTATTGGGACTAGCGGGGGGATACGAGCAGTACTTC
TRBV18	NA	TRBJ1-3	NA	CASSPGTAASGNTIYF	TGTGCCAGCTCACCAGGAACAGCTGCCTCTGGAAACACCATATATTTT
TRBV7-9	NA	TRBJ1-1	NA	CASREETTEAFF	TGTGCCAGCAGGGAGGAAACAACTGAAGCTTTCTTT
TRBV7-2	NA	TRBJ2-3	NA	CASRRHATDTQYF	TGTGCCAGCAGGAGACACGCCACAGATACGCAGTATTTT